These T cell receptor beta chains were read from a single sample in a study of identifying expanded T cells in peripheral blood. The data were produced by immunoSEQ multiplex PCR, yet TCRdb's version contains in-frame clones alone and is incomplete. Of 84,000 or so clones listed, roughly 89% are singletons. The specimen sequenced was blood. The receptors were gathered from a person aged 18 to 69 in good health. CDR3s include the opening cysteine and the closing phenylalanine or tryptophan. Fields, in order: D gene, clone size, J gene, V gene, CDR3 protein, CDR3 DNA. D genes are given only for firm matches. Clone size is shown for a subset of rows, as once, few, many or a class of expanded clone.

. | . | TRBJ1-1 | TRBV25-1 | CASRDSGGRATEAFF | TGTGCCAGCAGGGACAGTGGGGGGCGGGCAACTGAAGCTTTCTTT
. | . | TRBJ1-2 | TRBV12-2 | CASRLRELGSYGYTF | TGTGCAAGTCGCCTCCGGGAACTCGGGAGCTATGGCTACACCTTC
. | . | TRBJ1-1 | TRBV9 | CASSVQENTEAFF | TGTGCCAGCAGCGTACAGGAGAACACTGAAGCTTTCTTT
. | . | TRBJ1-1 | TRBV5-6 | CASSGRGGTEAFF | TGTGCCAGCAGCGGGAGGGGTGGTACTGAAGCTTTCTTT
. | . | TRBJ1-2 | TRBV7-9 | CASSAMDVPTYGYTF | TGTGCCAGCAGCGCCATGGACGTCCCCACCTATGGCTACACCTTC
. | few | TRBJ1-2 | TRBV6-5 | CASRRGGVGYTF | TGTGCCAGCAGACGCGGCGGGGTCGGCTACACCTTC
. | . | TRBJ1-2 | TRBV15 | CATSSGKGSSVYGYTF | TGTGCCACCAGCAGTGGAAAGGGGAGTTCGGTCTATGGCTACACCTTC
. | . | TRBJ2-2 | TRBV5-6 | CASSFIGESVTGELFF | TGTGCCAGCAGCTTTATAGGGGAGTCGGTCACCGGGGAGCTGTTTTTT
. | . | TRBJ2-1 | TRBV6-5 | CASSYEIGDNEQFF | TGTGCCAGCAGTTACGAGATAGGGGACAATGAGCAGTTCTTC
. | . | TRBJ1-2 | TRBV5-1 | CASSLRGNGYTF | TGCGCCAGCAGCTTGAGGGGGAATGGCTACACCTTC
. | . | TRBJ1-1 | TRBV7-9 | CASTVNTEAFF | TGTGCCAGCACGGTGAACACTGAAGCTTTCTTT
. | . | TRBJ1-3 | TRBV6-6 | CASSPSRGLAGNTIYF | TGTGCCAGCAGCCCCAGTCGGGGGCTAGCCGGAAACACCATATATTTT
TRBD1 | . | TRBJ1-4 | TRBV15 | CATRQGAGNEKLFF | TGTGCCACCAGACAGGGGGCGGGTAATGAAAAACTGTTTTTT
TRBD1 | . | TRBJ1-2 | TRBV11-2 | CASSLSTGLSYGYTF | TGTGCCAGCAGCTTATCGACAGGGCTGAGCTATGGCTACACCTTC
. | . | TRBJ1-6 | TRBV10-2 | CASIPERNSPLHF | TGCGCCAGCATTCCGGAGAGGAATTCACCCCTCCACTTT
. | once | TRBJ2-3 | TRBV9 | CASSVDLRDTQYF | TGTGCCAGCAGCGTAGATTTGCGAGATACGCAGTATTTT
. | . | TRBJ2-3 | TRBV5-5 | CASSLGGGSDTQYF | TGTGCCAGCAGCTTGGGTGGAGGGTCAGATACGCAGTATTTT
TRBD1 | . | TRBJ1-1 | TRBV5-4 | CASRNPGTGWEAFF | TGTGCCAGCAGGAACCCCGGGACAGGGTGGGAAGCTTTCTTT
. | . | TRBJ2-7 | TRBV5-1 | CASSLRENGYEQYF | TGCGCCAGCAGCTTGCGGGAGAACGGCTACGAGCAGTACTTC
TRBD2 | . | TRBJ2-7 | TRBV19 | CASSTGLWIYEQYF | TGTGCCAGTAGTACGGGACTATGGATCTACGAGCAGTACTTC
. | . | TRBJ1-2 | TRBV7-3 | CASSPDGPTLLLYGYTF | TGTGCCAGCAGCCCCGACGGACCGACACTCCTACTCTATGGCTACACCTTC
TRBD2 | . | TRBJ2-3 | TRBV19 | CASSLAGHSTDTQYF | TGTGCCAGTAGTTTAGCGGGGCATAGCACAGATACGCAGTATTTT
. | . | TRBJ2-1 | TRBV11-2 | CASSLGALAVSSYNEQFF | TGTGCCAGCAGCTTAGGGGCCTTAGCGGTATCCTCCTACAATGAGCAGTTCTTC
. | . | TRBJ1-5 | TRBV6-5 | CASRDSSNQPQHF | TGTGCCAGCAGAGACAGCAGCAATCAGCCCCAGCATTTT
. | . | TRBJ1-1 | TRBV5-1 | CASSPLTLNTEAFF | TGCGCCAGCAGCCCCCTCACATTGAACACTGAAGCTTTCTTT
. | . | TRBJ2-1 | TRBV5-8 | CASSLPLVGGTDEQFF | TGTGCCAGCAGCCTCCCGCTAGTGGGCGGCACGGATGAGCAGTTCTTC
. | . | TRBJ1-5 | TRBV2 | CASSEEVWDKPQHF | TGTGCCAGCAGTGAAGAAGTGTGGGATAAGCCCCAGCATTTT
TRBD2 | . | TRBJ2-3 | TRBV6-1 | CASREAGGPPDTQYF | TGTGCCAGCAGAGAAGCGGGGGGGCCCCCAGATACGCAGTATTTT
. | . | TRBJ1-4 | TRBV19 | CASSIGGLNNEKLFF | TGTGCCAGTAGTATCGGGGGGCTTAATAATGAAAAACTGTTTTTT
. | . | TRBJ1-5 | TRBV18 | CASSPLSGSNQPQHF | TGTGCCAGCTCACCTCTCTCCGGTAGCAATCAGCCCCAGCATTTT
. | . | TRBJ1-5 | TRBV9 | CASSEAGVSQPQHF | TGTGCCAGCTCCGAGGCCGGGGTAAGTCAGCCCCAGCATTTT